The rows below give T cell receptor beta chains drawn from one sample of a study of response to subunit inactivated influenza vaccine. TCRdb re-analysed the RT-PCR reads in MiXCR, keeping a single row per CDR3 protein. The table has about 190,000 distinct CDR3 sequences, approximately 15% seen once; the top ten hold about 26%. The material was CD8+ T cells sorted from PBMCs, obtained less than 6 days after vaccination. The receptor set was obtained from a man aged 45-65 years who received an inactivated influenza vaccine. Each CDR3 is given with its conserved first and last residue. Fields, in order: D gene, V gene, clone size, J gene, CDR3 DNA, CDR3 protein. D genes are given only for firm matches. A row's size may be missing; if present it is once, few, many or a size class.

>TRBD2|TRBV29-1|few|TRBJ2-1
TGCAGCGTTGAAGATGAGGTAGCGGGAAGCTCCTACAATGAGCAGTTCTTC
CSVEDEVAGSSYNEQFF
>TRBD1|TRBV28|few|TRBJ2-5
TGTGCCAGCAGTTTAGCGGCAGGGGGTTCGAGAGAGACCCAGTACTTC
CASSLAAGGSRETQYF
>NA|TRBV7-9|few|TRBJ2-1
TGTGCCAGCAGCCCCCCGGGACCCCCTGAGCAGTTCTTC
CASSPPGPPEQFF
>NA|TRBV27|NA|TRBJ2-7
TGTGCCAGCAGTTCCGGGCCCCAATACGAGCAGTACTTC
CASSSGPQYEQYF
>TRBD2|TRBV11-2|few|TRBJ2-7
TGTGCCAGCAGCCCAAGACTAGCGGGAGCGGCCTACGAGCAGTACTTC
CASSPRLAGAAYEQYF
>NA|TRBV9|NA|TRBJ2-3
TGTGCCAGCAGCAGGGGAAGCGGGTTTAGCACAGATACGCAGTATTTT
CASSRGSGFSTDTQYF
>NA|TRBV7-9|few|TRBJ2-5
TGTGCCAGCAGCTTAGTTATCCAGCAAGAGACCCAGTACTTC
CASSLVIQQETQYF
>NA|TRBV7-8|NA|TRBJ2-1
TGTGCCAGCAGCCAGACGGACTCCCGTGACAATGAGCAGTTCTTC
CASSQTDSRDNEQFF
>TRBD2|TRBV20-1|few|TRBJ2-7
TGCAGTGCTAGGACTAGCGAATTCTACGAGCAGTACTTC
CSARTSEFYEQYF
>NA|TRBV3-1|many|TRBJ2-1
TGTGCCAGCAGCTACACTCACAATGAGCAGTTCTTC
CASSYTHNEQFF
>NA|TRBV7-7|few|TRBJ2-5
TGTGCTAGCAGCGCCCTATTTGGGCGGAGGGGAGAGACCCAGTACTTC
CASSALFGRRGETQYF
>NA|TRBV29-1|NA|TRBJ1-2
TGCAGCGTGAGGGTCGGGGGAGATGGCTACACCTTC
CSVRVGGDGYTF
>TRBD2|TRBV7-2|NA|TRBJ2-1
TGTGCCAGCAGCAAACCCGGGACTAGCTTCAATGAGCAGTTCTTC
CASSKPGTSFNEQFF
>TRBD2|TRBV28|NA|TRBJ2-1
TGTGCCAGCAGTTTCCTGGGGACTAGCGGGAGGGGTTACAATGAGCAGTTCTTC
CASSFLGTSGRGYNEQFF
>NA|TRBV29-1|few|TRBJ2-2
TGCAGCGTTATCAATGAAAGACTAGGCCTAAACACCGGGGAGCTGTTTTTT
CSVINERLGLNTGELFF
>TRBD1|TRBV4-3|few|TRBJ2-3
TGCGCCAGCAGCCAACGACAGGGAGCAGATACGCAGTATTTT
CASSQRQGADTQYF
>TRBD1|TRBV7-2|NA|TRBJ2-3
TGTGCCAGCAGCTTACAGGGACAGGGTACAGATACGCAGTATTTT
CASSLQGQGTDTQYF
>NA|TRBV7-9|NA|TRBJ1-2
TGTGCCAGCAGCCTTACGGACTTTTATGGCTACACCTTC
CASSLTDFYGYTF